This is a list of T cell receptor beta chains from one sample in a study of early T cells in non-severe SARS-CoV-2 infection. TCRdb re-called the 5' RACE reads through MiXCR, storing one row per CDR3 protein. The repertoire holds about 29,000 distinct CDR3 sequences, with 4.5% as singletons. The sample consisted of whole blood. These receptors were taken from an adult who was a healthcare worker with PCR-confirmed SARS-CoV-2 infection or an uninfected control (not recorded which). CDR3s include the opening cysteine and the closing phenylalanine or tryptophan. The D gene is left open where the match is weak. Clone size is given for some rows only: seen once, a few or many times, or a class if the clone is expanded.

TRBJ2-3 | TRBV27 | . | medium-sized | TGTGCCAGCATGTCCTTTGGCACAGATACGCAGTATTTT | CASMSFGTDTQYF
TRBJ2-3 | TRBV7-9 | . | few | TGTGCCAACAGCTCTCAGGGAGATACGCAGTATTTT | CANSSQGDTQYF
TRBJ2-3 | TRBV6-1 | TRBD2 | medium-sized | TGTGCCAGCAGTCTCACCGGGACTAGCGGTCCAGATACGCAGTATTTT | CASSLTGTSGPDTQYF
TRBJ1-6 | TRBV28 | . | many | TGTGCCAGCAGCTGGACGGGGAATTCACCCCTCCACTTT | CASSWTGNSPLHF
TRBJ2-1 | TRBV7-3 | . | . | TGTGCCAGCAGCTGGAACAGGGCCGCCTACAATGAGCAGTTCTTC | CASSWNRAAYNEQFF
TRBJ2-7 | TRBV7-2 | TRBD2 | . | TGTGCCAGCAGCTTACGGGGGGCTAGCGGGTCTACCTACGAGCAGTACTTC | CASSLRGASGSTYEQYF
TRBJ2-5 | TRBV4-2 | . | few | TGTGCCAGCAGCCAAGATTTGGCCGAGACCCAGTACTTC | CASSQDLAETQYF
TRBJ2-1 | TRBV2 | TRBD1 | many | TGTGCCAGCGGAGCGGGACAGGGTTACAATGAGCAGTTCTTC | CASGAGQGYNEQFF
TRBJ1-1 | TRBV29-1 | . | many | TGCAGCTCGTGGACGGTGAACACTGAAGCTTTCTTT | CSSWTVNTEAFF
TRBJ2-1 | TRBV6-2/TRBV6-3 | TRBD2 | many | TGTGCCAGCAGTTCCCCACTAGCGGGATCCTACAATGAGCAGTTCTTC | CASSSPLAGSYNEQFF
TRBJ1-2 | TRBV12-3/TRBV12-4 | . | many | TGTGCCAGCAGTTTTTATATGGGTTATGGCTACACCTTC | CASSFYMGYGYTF
TRBJ1-5 | TRBV15 | . | many | TGTGCCACCAGCAGTCGAGCAGGGGGCAATCAGCCCCAGCATTTT | CATSSRAGGNQPQHF
TRBJ1-5 | TRBV5-1 | . | many | TGCGCCAGCAGCTTGACAGTCAATCAGCCCCAGCATTTT | CASSLTVNQPQHF
TRBJ2-5 | TRBV5-1 | . | . | TGCGCCAGCAGCTTGGGTCCCAGCGCCAGAATGTACCAAGAGACCCAGTACTTC | CASSLGPSARMYQETQYF
TRBJ2-7 | TRBV5-1 | TRBD1 | . | TGCGCCAGCAGCCCCCGACAGGGGAGGTCATACGAGCAGTACTTC | CASSPRQGRSYEQYF
TRBJ2-3 | TRBV10-2 | . | . | TGCGCCAGCAGGAGAGGGCCTAGTATGAGCACAGATACGCAGTATTTT | CASRRGPSMSTDTQYF
TRBJ2-7 | TRBV20-1 | TRBD1 | many | TGCAGTGCTAGAGAGAACAGGGGACCCTACGAGCAGTACTTC | CSARENRGPYEQYF
TRBJ1-2 | TRBV5-1 | . | many | TGCGCCAGCAGCTTGGCCGGGGATTCTGGCTACACCTTC | CASSLAGDSGYTF
TRBJ1-4 | TRBV29-1 | . | few | TGCAGCGTTGGGACGGACAAAGGTGAAAAACTGTTTTTT | CSVGTDKGEKLFF
TRBJ2-4 | TRBV19 | . | . | TGTGCCAGTAGTTTGGACGGGAAAAACATTCAGTACTTC | CASSLDGKNIQYF
TRBJ1-3 | TRBV6-1 | . | many | TGTGCCAGCAGTGAATGGGTCAGCCCAGGAAACACCATATATTTT | CASSEWVSPGNTIYF
TRBJ2-3 | TRBV2 | TRBD2 | many | TGTGCCAGCAGTGGACTAGCGGGGGCCACAGATACGCAGTATTTT | CASSGLAGATDTQYF
TRBJ1-2 | TRBV20-1 | TRBD1 | . | TGCAGTGCTCCCTTACAGGGGGGCTATGGCTACACCTTC | CSAPLQGGYGYTF
TRBJ1-2 | TRBV10-3 | . | few | TGTGCCATCAGTGAGTCCCCAGAGTGGTATGGCTACACCTTC | CAISESPEWYGYTF
TRBJ1-4 | TRBV27 | . | many | TGTGCCAGCAGTTTGCTCCGTTCAACTAATGAAAAACTGTTTTTT | CASSLLRSTNEKLFF
TRBJ1-4 | TRBV2 | TRBD1 | many | TGTGCCAGCAATAGAATGACAGGGGTTGGTGAAAAACTGTTTTTT | CASNRMTGVGEKLFF
TRBJ1-1 | TRBV3-2 | . | many | TGTGCCAGCAGCCAAGAGTCGCCAGCAGGTAGAGCTTTCTTT | CASSQESPAGRAFF
TRBJ2-5 | TRBV9 | . | many | TGTGCCAGCAGCGGACATCGAGGGGGCCAAGAGACCCAGTACTTC | CASSGHRGGQETQYF
TRBJ1-6 | TRBV19 | TRBD1 | few | TGTGCCAGTGGTATTAACAGGGGAGGAAATTCACCCCTCCACTTT | CASGINRGGNSPLHF
TRBJ2-1 | TRBV7-3 | . | many | TGTGCCAGCAGCCCGGGACCCGACAATGAGCAGTTCTTC | CASSPGPDNEQFF
TRBJ2-3 | TRBV20-1 | . | few | TGCAGTGCTTGGGACTTGTCAGATACGCAGTATTTT | CSAWDLSDTQYF
TRBJ2-4 | TRBV20-1 | . | . | TGCAGTGCCCGGGACGGCAAAAACATTCAGTACTTC | CSARDGKNIQYF
TRBJ2-2 | TRBV19 | . | . | TGTGCCAGTAGTATAGTGCTGGCGGGGAGGTCGGCCGGGGAGCTGTTTTTT | CASSIVLAGRSAGELFF
TRBJ1-2 | TRBV30 | . | many | TGTGCCTGGAGAAGGGACGAGAACTATGGCTACACCTTC | CAWRRDENYGYTF
TRBJ2-5 | TRBV18 | . | many | TGTGCCAGCTCCTCGATGGGAGAGACCCAGTACTTC | CASSSMGETQYF
TRBJ1-4 | TRBV29-1 | . | few | TGCAGCGTTGTTCAGAATAATGAAAAACTGTTTTTT | CSVVQNNEKLFF
TRBJ2-4 | TRBV7-2 | . | medium-sized | TGTGCCAGCAGCAATCTTTTCACTGCGGGGGACAGCAAAAACATTCAGTACTTC | CASSNLFTAGDSKNIQYF
TRBJ2-7 | TRBV12-3/TRBV12-4 | TRBD2 | many | TGTGCCAGCAAGACTCTAGCGGGATACGAGCAGTACTTC | CASKTLAGYEQYF
TRBJ2-7 | TRBV5-1 | . | few | TGCGCCAGCAGCTTGTTCGGGACACCTAACTACGAGCAGTACTTC | CASSLFGTPNYEQYF
TRBJ2-1 | TRBV20-1 | . | medium-sized | TGCACCGCGAGAGTGACTGACAATGAGCAGTTCTTC | CTARVTDNEQFF
TRBJ2-1 | TRBV7-8 | . | many | TGTGCCAGCAGCTTCCCGGGCCCCACCCTTGGAGGCAATGAGCAGTTCTTC | CASSFPGPTLGGNEQFF
TRBJ2-6 | TRBV5-1 | . | once | TGCGCCAGCAGCTTTAGAGACCAGGACTCTGGGGCCAACGTCCTGACTTTC | CASSFRDQDSGANVLTF
TRBJ2-1 | TRBV7-3 | . | many | TGTGCCAGCAGCTTACGGGACTACAATGAGCAGTTCTTC | CASSLRDYNEQFF
TRBJ2-7 | TRBV5-4 | TRBD2 | many | TGTGCCAGCAGCTCAGAGCGGGGGGGAGTCTACGAGCAGTACTTC | CASSSERGGVYEQYF
TRBJ1-2 | TRBV9 | . | few | TGTGCCAGCAGGCGGGGCCAAGACCATGGCTACACCTTC | CASRRGQDHGYTF
TRBJ2-7 | TRBV7-8 | . | many | TGTGCCAGCAGCTTAAACCCTACTTACGAGCAGTACTTC | CASSLNPTYEQYF
TRBJ2-1 | TRBV4-1 | TRBD2 | many | TGCGCCAGCAGCCAAGATAGTACTAGCGTCCGCAATGAGCAGTTCTTC | CASSQDSTSVRNEQFF
TRBJ2-1 | TRBV18 | . | many | TGTGCCAGCTCACCACAGGGACAAGGCATGAATGAGCAGTTCTTC | CASSPQGQGMNEQFF
TRBJ2-1 | TRBV7-9 | TRBD2 | few | TGTGCCAGCACCCCCATTCGGACTAGCGGGATGCAGTACAATGAGCAGTTCTTC | CASTPIRTSGMQYNEQFF
TRBJ1-1 | TRBV24-1 | . | few | TGTGCCACCAGTCTTGGTGGGACTGAAGCTTTCTTT | CATSLGGTEAFF
TRBJ1-5 | TRBV20-1 | . | many | TGCAGTGCTAGGAGTGGAGGGTCGAATCAGCCCCAGCATTTT | CSARSGGSNQPQHF
TRBJ1-5 | TRBV18 | . | many | TGTGCCAGCTCACCACTGGGGTATAGCAATCAGCCCCAGCATTTT | CASSPLGYSNQPQHF
TRBJ1-3 | TRBV7-8 | . | . | TGTGCCAGCAGCTTGGAAGGCCGTTCTGGAAACACCATATATTTT | CASSLEGRSGNTIYF
TRBJ2-1 | TRBV7-9 | . | . | TGTGCCAGCAGCTTAGGAGGCGGACCCTCCTACAATGAGCAGTTCTTC | CASSLGGGPSYNEQFF